This T cell receptor (beta chain) was identified during a study of T-cell memory formation after mild COVID-19. V lost 8 bases to trimming and J lost 5 bases; unmatched junction nucleotides: 10. CDR3 length: 13 amino acids. Looked up from germline, CDR1 is DFQATT and CDR2 is SNEGSKA (reference sequence). TCRdb processed the 5' RACE reads anew with MiXCR; each CDR3 protein has one entry. The profile shows roughly 620,000 distinct CDR3 sequences, 15% to 20% of them singletons. V and J are TRBV20-1 and TRBJ2-3, with 7 nucleotides matching TRBD2. Specimen: PBMCs or a T cell subset sorted from them (not recorded which). This TCR was sampled from an adult woman who had mild COVID-19 (a few samples of this study predate the infection). Cell type and time point are not known. CDR3 residues: CSHTRGGEDTQYF. CDR3 bases: TGCAGTCACACCCGGGGAGGGGAAGATACGCAGTATTTT.